Below, 6 T cell receptor beta chains from the same sample are listed, as sequenced in a study of STAT5B mutations in CD4+ large granular lymphocyte leukemia. TCRdb's copy holds only in-frame clones and misses some; the assay was immunoSEQ multiplex PCR. This table holds some 40,000 clones, around 85% found once. Sequencing used CD4+ T cells from blood buffy coats. The receptors come from a human donor in good health.

This rearrangement joins TRBV6-5 to TRBJ2-7; no clear D. The CDR3 consists of 13 residues. V lost 7 bases and J lost 0, with 10 bases in between. CDR1 is MNHEY, CDR2 SVGAGI, per germline. CDR3 nucleotides: TGTGCCAGCATCAGCGTAACCTCCTACGAGCAGTACTTC. Translated, it gives CASISVTSYEQYF.

The chain employs TRBV12-1 and TRBJ2-6; the table's D call, TRBD1, has no DNA check behind it. TRBV12-1 is an annotated pseudogene. The CDR3 totals 20 residues. In nucleotides, the CDR3 is TGTGCCAGCAGCTTTTTGAGTTCCGGACAGGGGGCGAGCGGGGCCAACGTCCTGACTTTC. Its translation is CASSFLSSGQGASGANVLTF.

The V gene is TRBV6-1, the J gene TRBJ2-1; unclear D gene. Trimming removed 4 bases at V and 9 bases at J, with 7 bases between. Germline CDR1 and CDR2: MNHNS and SASEGT. The CDR3 sequence is 11 residues long. CDR3: CASSGLTEQFF. The CDR3 DNA sequence: TGTGCCAGCAGTGGGCTGACTGAGCAGTTCTTC.

The V call is TRBV10-1, the J call TRBJ2-3; D gene uncertain. The CDR3 covers 14 residues. The germline V gene has CDR1 WNHNN and CDR2 SYGVQD (reference sequence). Trimming shortened V by 1 base and J by 4 bases, and 9 bases separated the two germline ends. In nucleotides, the CDR3 is TGCGCCAGCAGTGAGTTCAGGCGCGCAGATACGCAGTATTTT. Amino acid sequence: CASSEFRRADTQYF.

This clone was recorded a few times. V usage is TRBV9 and J usage is TRBJ2-1; no clear D gene. CDR3 length: 17 residues. V was pared by 4 bases and J by 6 bases, with 23 bases between. Germline V gene sequence: CDR1 SGDLS, CDR2 YYNGEE. CDR3 in amino acids: CASSPRLGQGVSNEQFF. The CDR3 DNA sequence: TGTGCCAGCAGCCCCCGATTAGGGCAAGGAGTCAGCAATGAGCAGTTCTTC.

The V gene is TRBV7-2, the J gene TRBJ1-5, with D perhaps TRBD1 (6 bases). CDR3 length: 15 amino acids. The V end was cut by 1 base, the J end by 4 bases, with 11 bases between. From germline, CDR1 is SGHTA and CDR2 FQGNSA. CDR3 nucleotides: TGTGCCAGCAGCTTAGGGGGGCTAAGTAATCAGCCCCAGCATTTT. Its translation: CASSLGGLSNQPQHF. Combining the CDR3 with reference TRBV7-2 and TRBJ1-5 gives the whole variable domain GAGVSQSPSNKVTEKGKDVELRCDPISGHTALYWYRQSLGQGLEFLIYFQGNSAPDKSGLPSDRFSAERTGGSVSTLTIQRTQQEDSAVYLCASSLGGLSNQPQHFGDGTRLSIL.